Listed below are T cell receptor beta chains from one sample, sequenced in a study of CD4+ T cells in melanoma. Clones were read by immunoSEQ multiplex PCR, and TCRdb kept only the in-frame ones, dropping some. Of some 15,000 clones in the sample, 50% to 75% are singletons; the top ten hold approximately 13%. The sequencing input was cells from a culture (not recorded whether cultured in vitro). These receptors were taken from a human donor with melanoma. Each CDR3 is given with its conserved first and last residue. D genes are given only for firm matches. Size tells how often a clone was seen (once, few, many) or the class of an expanded clone, and some rows leave it out.

j_call v_call d_call clone_size cdr3_nt cdr3_aa
TRBJ1-1 TRBV6-6 . . TGTGCCAGCAGTTACTCGAGAGGAAACACTGAAGCTTTCTTT CASSYSRGNTEAFF
TRBJ2-6 TRBV6-1 . . TGTGCCGTGAGTCCCCCCCCAGGGGGGGCCAACGTCCTGACTTTC CAVSPPPGGANVLTF
TRBJ2-1 TRBV6-1 TRBD2 . TGTGCCAGCAGCGTCCTAGCGGGGGCCCACAATGAGCAGTTCTTC CASSVLAGAHNEQFF
TRBJ2-2 TRBV5-1 . . TGCGCCAGCAGCTTTCTTCCATACACCGGGGAGCTGTTTTTT CASSFLPYTGELFF
TRBJ1-6 TRBV7-9 . . TGTGCCAGCAGCTTAGGGCCAGGGACCAATTCACCCCTCCACTTT CASSLGPGTNSPLHF
TRBJ1-1 TRBV6-1 . . TGTGCCAGCAGTGAATGGAACACTGAAGCTTTCTTT CASSEWNTEAFF
TRBJ1-3 TRBV19 . few TGTGCCAGTAGTAAAACGGACGGCAGCGGAAACACCATATATTTT CASSKTDGSGNTIYF
TRBJ2-3 TRBV11-1 . . TGTGCCAGCAGCCCTAACTACGCAGATACGCAGTATTTT CASSPNYADTQYF
TRBJ1-2 TRBV28 . few TGTGCCAGCAAAGTAGCTAACTATGGCTACACCTTC CASKVANYGYTF
TRBJ1-1 TRBV4-2 TRBD1 few TGTGCCAGCAGCCTTAGACAGGGGAACACTGAAGCTTTCTTT CASSLRQGNTEAFF
TRBJ1-2 TRBV9 . . TGTGCCAGCAGCGTAGGAACAGGGAGCGGCTATGGCTACACCTTC CASSVGTGSGYGYTF
TRBJ1-1 TRBV6-5 . . TGTGCCAGCAGTCGGGGGCGCCGGACTGAAGCTTTCTTT CASSRGRRTEAFF